The present TCR beta chain was sequenced within a study of cytomegalovirus exposure and HLA in healthy donors. The V gene's germline CDR1 is SGHRS and CDR2 YFSETQ. Trimming removed 5 bases from V and 8 bases from J; junction bases left unmatched: 5. CDR3 length: 13 amino acids. Primers: 60 Vbeta forward and 13 Jbeta reverse. Assay used: immunoSEQ multiplex PCR; TCRdb lists only in-frame clones, some missing. The data contain around 140,000 clones, 82% of them singletons. This chain links TRBV5-1 with TRBJ2-1; the match to TRBD2 covers 9 bases. The sequencing input was PBMCs. The TCR sequence derives from a woman aged 50 to 60 in good health and CMV-seropositive. This CDR3 is CASSFGGGDEQFF. The CDR3 DNA follows: TGCGCCAGCAGTTTTGGCGGGGGGGATGAGCAGTTCTTC.